What follows are 11 T cell receptor beta chains derived from one specimen sequenced in a study of blood T cell repertoires in COVID-19. Assay: immunoSEQ multiplex PCR; the TCRdb copy retains only in-frame clones and omits some. Here the sample spans about 88,000 clones, about 88% being singletons. The specimen was peripheral blood. The source is a woman older than 75 with acute or convalescent COVID-19.

The gene calls are TRBV19 and TRBJ2-2; TRBD1 aligns across 9 bases. The CDR3 is 16 amino acids. Trimming at V came to 7 bases and at J to 7 bases, leaving 13 bases not matched to a gene. Germline lookup yields CDR1 LNHDA and CDR2 SQIVND (reference sequence). CDR3 in amino acids: CASTILGGTGNGELFF. DNA of the CDR3: TGTGCCAGTACTATTCTCGGGGGGACAGGGAACGGGGAGCTGTTTTTT.

The chain carries TRBV7-2 and TRBJ2-5; TRBD2 matches 10 bases. CDR1 is SGHTA, CDR2 FQGNSA, per germline. This CDR3 has 15 amino acids. J gave up 4 bases and V 3 bases, and 5 bases lay outside the gene matches. CDR3 coding DNA: TGTGCCAGCAGCTTCCCTAGCGGGGGCGTAGAGACCCAGTACTTC. Amino acid sequence: CASSFPSGGVETQYF. The full variable domain, with the rest looked up from reference TRBV7-2 and TRBJ2-5, is GAGVSQSPSNKVTEKGKDVELRCDPISGHTALYWYRQSLGQGLEFLIYFQGNSAPDKSGLPSDRFSAERTGGSVSTLTIQRTQQEDSAVYLCASSFPSGGVETQYFGPGTRLLVL.

The chain couples TRBV9 to TRBJ2-5; TRBD1 matches 9 bases. CDR3 size: 15 residues. The J segment lost 4 bases and the V segment lost 0 bases, leaving 4 bases of the junction unmatched. The germline gives CDR1 SGDLS, CDR2 YYNGEE. CDR3 DNA: TGTGCCAGCAGCGTAGTGGGACAGGGTACAGAGACCCAGTACTTC. It yields the protein CASSVVGQGTETQYF. The full variable domain, completed using reference TRBV9 and TRBJ2-5, is DSGVTQTPKHLITATGQRVTLRCSPRSGDLSVYWYQQSLDQGLQFLIQYYNGEERAKGNILERFSAQQFPDLHSELNLSSLELGDSALYFCASSVVGQGTETQYFGPGTRLLVL.

The chain has TRBV29-1 and TRBJ1-2, with TRBD1 matching 9 bases. Germline loops: CDR1 SQVTM, CDR2 ANQGSEA. V lost 7 bases and J lost 8; bases outside the gene matches: 8. CDR3 length equals 12 residues. This chain's CDR3 is CSGGDRVEGYTF. The CDR3 coding sequence is TGCAGCGGGGGGGACAGGGTCGAAGGCTACACCTTC.

V and J are TRBV6-4 and TRBJ2-1; 16 bases align to TRBD2. The ends lost 10 bases at V and 0 bases at J; junction bases unmatched: 12. This CDR3 spans 19 amino acids. Looked up from germline, CDR1 is MRHNA and CDR2 is SNTAGT. The CDR3 protein is CAIPPSGLAGGASYNEQFF. The CDR3 DNA reads TGTGCCATCCCACCTTCGGGACTAGCGGGGGGGGCCTCCTACAATGAGCAGTTCTTC.

Written as DNA, the CDR3 is TGCGCCAGCAGCTTTAGTTTGAACACTGAAGCTTTCTTT. Amino acid sequence: CASSFSLNTEAFF. The chain employs TRBV5-1 and TRBJ1-1; D not resolved. The V gene lost 2 bases and the J gene lost 0 bases, with 5 bases spanning the gap. Germline V CDR1 and CDR2: SGHRS, YFSETQ. This CDR3 has 13 amino acids.

This clone was observed a few times. The chain has TRBV19 and TRBJ1-5, with a weak D call TRBD1 (5 bases). The CDR3 is 14 amino acids. Germline V gene data show CDR1 as LNHDA and CDR2 as SQIVND (reference sequence). Trimming removed 5 bases from V and 0 bases from J, with 8 bases in between. The CDR3 nucleotides are TGTGCCAGTAGTGACAGTTCTAGCAATCAGCCCCAGCATTTT. This gives the protein CASSDSSSNQPQHF.

J is TRBJ1-3 and V is TRBV24-1, with TRBD1 as a possible D gene (6 bases). The germline CDR1 and CDR2 sequences are KGHDR and SFDVKD. The V end was cut by 3 bases, the J end by 3 bases, with 11 bases between. The length of the CDR3 is 15 residues. The CDR3: CATSDTAGDGNTIYF. CDR3 coding DNA: TGTGCCACCAGTGATACTGCAGGGGATGGAAACACCATATATTTT.

The rearrangement joins TRBV7-9 to TRBJ2-1, with 8 bases identical to TRBD1. The CDR3 loop spans 12 amino acids. The germline V gene encodes CDR1 SEHNR and CDR2 FQNEAQ (reference sequence). V lost 4 bases to trimming and J lost 8 bases; unmatched junction nucleotides: 1. This CDR3 reads CASSSTGDEQFF. In nucleotides, the CDR3 is TGTGCCAGCAGCTCGACAGGGGATGAGCAGTTCTTC.

The rearrangement joins TRBV15 to TRBJ2-5; 11 bases fit TRBD1. V dropped 4 bases and J dropped 5; count of bases not matched to a gene: 6. The CDR3 consists of 15 residues. The V gene's germline CDR1 is LNHNV and CDR2 YYDKDF (reference sequence). The DNA for the CDR3 is TGTGCCACCAGCAAAGGACAGGGGGCGATGGAGACCCAGTACTTC. As protein: CATSKGQGAMETQYF.

The CDR3 is CASRSPGNTEAFF. The DNA for the CDR3 is TGTGCCAGCAGGAGCCCCGGGAACACTGAAGCTTTCTTT. This chain uses TRBV6-5 with TRBJ1-1; D is ambiguous. The CDR3 length is 13 residues. The germline V and J ends were trimmed by 6 bases and 1 base, with 9 bases remaining between them. Per germline, CDR1 MNHEY and CDR2 SVGAGI.